This T cell receptor (beta chain) appears in the sequencing data of a study of shared clonotypes between healthy human individuals. Study context: Plates per donor: three CD4 naive, three CD4 memory, two CD8 naive, one CD8 memory.

Several immunoSEQ plates received, in even portions, the genomic DNA of each subset. Sequencing used immunoSEQ multiplex PCR; TCRdb keeps in-frame clones, though not all of them. The sample holds 1.6 million or so clones, 95% to 97% seen once. Whole-study results and caveats: Some clonotypes were shared by all four sorted-subset donors, while others were not shared. The non-shared ones had lower generation probabilities than the shared ones.

Points on this clone: Antigen specificity is unknown.

The CDR3 spans 16 residues. The germline gives CDR1 LNHDA, CDR2 SQIVND (reference sequence). V lost 5 bases and J lost 0, with 13 bases in between. Material: naive CD4+ T cells sorted from blood. Regarding subset: CD45RA+ positively selected. This chain links TRBV19 with TRBJ2-2; the D call may be TRBD1 or TRBD2 (5 bases each). This TCR was recovered from a man aged 25-40 years in good health. CDR3 amino acids: CASSPLPGPNTGELFF. Here the CDR3 DNA reads TGTGCCAGTAGTCCTTTGCCGGGACCGAACACCGGGGAGCTGTTTTTT.